The text below deals with one TCR beta chain. This is likely a read error, given that the CDR3 carries no conserved phenylalanine or tryptophan at its end. The limits of the CDR3 on the DNA are not certain, so only TCRdb's listed CDR3 is given. The data belong to a study of tumor-infiltrating lymphocytes in oesophageal squamous cell carcinoma. The CDR3 length is 13 residues, termini included. The germline gives CDR1 SGHRS, CDR2 YFSETQ. TCRdb called the PCR reads again in MiXCR, with one record for every CDR3 protein. The sample includes under 20,000 distinct CDR3 sequences, around 46% of them seen just once.

The sample comprised normal esophageal tissue next to the tumor. The TCR was taken from a female donor with esophageal squamous cell carcinoma. This chain uses TRBV5-1 with TRBJ2-1; TRBD1 reflects the table's D call only, with no check against the DNA. CDR3 loop: CASSLVGAPSSTS.